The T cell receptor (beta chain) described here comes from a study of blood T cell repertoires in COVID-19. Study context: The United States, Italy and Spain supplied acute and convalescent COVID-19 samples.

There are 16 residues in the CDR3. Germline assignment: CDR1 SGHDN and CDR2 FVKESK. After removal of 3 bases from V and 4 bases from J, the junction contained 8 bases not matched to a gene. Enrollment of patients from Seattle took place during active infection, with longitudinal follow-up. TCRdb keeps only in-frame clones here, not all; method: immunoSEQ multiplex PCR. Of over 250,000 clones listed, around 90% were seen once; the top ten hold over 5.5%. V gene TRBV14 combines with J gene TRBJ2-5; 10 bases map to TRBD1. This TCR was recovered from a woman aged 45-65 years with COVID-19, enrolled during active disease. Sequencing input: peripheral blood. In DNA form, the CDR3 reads TGTGCCAGCAGCCATCTCGGGACAGGGGAACGAGAGACCCAGTACTTC. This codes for CASSHLGTGERETQYF. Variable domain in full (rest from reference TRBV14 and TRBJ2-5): EAGVTQFPSHSVIEKGQTVTLRCDPISGHDNLYWYRRVMGKEIKFLLHFVKESKQDESGMPNNRFLAERTGGTYSTLKVQPAELEDSGVYFCASSHLGTGERETQYFGPGTRLLVL.